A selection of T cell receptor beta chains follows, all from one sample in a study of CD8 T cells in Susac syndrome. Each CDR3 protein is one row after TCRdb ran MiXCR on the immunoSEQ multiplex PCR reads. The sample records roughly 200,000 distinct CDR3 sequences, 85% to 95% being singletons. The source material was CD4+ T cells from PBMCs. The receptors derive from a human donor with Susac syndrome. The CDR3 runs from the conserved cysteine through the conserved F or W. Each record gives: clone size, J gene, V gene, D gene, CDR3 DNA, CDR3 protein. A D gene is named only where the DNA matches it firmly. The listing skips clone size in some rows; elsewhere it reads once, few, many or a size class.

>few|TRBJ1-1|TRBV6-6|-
TGTGCCAGCAGTCCCTGGACGGCGAACACTGAAGCTTTCTTT
CASSPWTANTEAFF
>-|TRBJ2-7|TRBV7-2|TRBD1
TGTGCCAGCAGCCCCGCCGGGACAGGGCCCTACGAGCAGTACTTC
CASSPAGTGPYEQYF
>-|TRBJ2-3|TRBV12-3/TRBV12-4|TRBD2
TGTGCCAGCAGTTTGAGACTAGCGGGAGTTCTTACGGATACGCAGTATTTT
CASSLRLAGVLTDTQYF
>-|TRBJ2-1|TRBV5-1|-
TGCGCCAGCAGCTTGGACAGTCCCCAACGCAATGAGCAGTTCTTC
CASSLDSPQRNEQFF
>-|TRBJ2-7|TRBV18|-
TGTGCCAGCTCTAGACAGGAGGCAATCTCCGAGCAGTACTTC
CASSRQEAISEQYF
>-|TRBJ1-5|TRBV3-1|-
TGTGCCAGCAGCCAAGGGCTAGGAAATCAGCCCCAGCATTTT
CASSQGLGNQPQHF
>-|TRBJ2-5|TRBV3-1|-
TGTGCCAGCAGCCAAGGGACTCGGGAGACCCAGTACTTC
CASSQGTRETQYF
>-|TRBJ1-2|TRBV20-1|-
TGCAGTGCTCCTGGGCGGACTAACTATGGCTACACCTTC
CSAPGRTNYGYTF
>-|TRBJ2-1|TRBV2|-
TGTGCCAGCAGTGAAGTTTCCAGGGCCCCTTACAATGAGCAGTTCTTC
CASSEVSRAPYNEQFF
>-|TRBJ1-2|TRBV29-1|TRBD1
TGCAGCGTTGAACCAGGGGGGGCCTATGGCTACACCTTC
CSVEPGGAYGYTF
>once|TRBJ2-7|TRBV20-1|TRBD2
TGCAGTGCTAGAGGGGCTAGCGGGAGTAACGAGCAGTACTTC
CSARGASGSNEQYF
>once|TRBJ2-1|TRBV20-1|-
TGCAGTGCTAGAAGGCTAGGAATCGAGCAGTTCTTC
CSARRLGIEQFF
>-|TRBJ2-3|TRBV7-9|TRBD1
TGTGCCAGCAGCTTGGACAGGGGGCTTGATACGCAGTATTTT
CASSLDRGLDTQYF
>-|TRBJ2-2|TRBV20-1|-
TGCAGTGCTAGAGTCACCGGGACCTCGAACACCGGGGAGCTGTTTTTT
CSARVTGTSNTGELFF
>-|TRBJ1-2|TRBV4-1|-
TGCGCCAGCAACTGGGGGGAACGGAATGGCTACACCTTC
CASNWGERNGYTF
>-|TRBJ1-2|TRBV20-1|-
TGCAGTGCTGGCCCCGACGGCTATGGCTACACCTTC
CSAGPDGYGYTF
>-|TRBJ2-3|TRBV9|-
TGTGCCAGCACCCGGCAGGGCACAGATACGCAGTATTTT
CASTRQGTDTQYF
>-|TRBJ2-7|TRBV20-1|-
TGCAGTGCTAGAGATCCGGGATCCGAGCAGTACTTC
CSARDPGSEQYF
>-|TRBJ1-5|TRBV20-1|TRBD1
TGCAGTGCTATCCAGCCGACAGGGGGGACCCGTCAGCCCCAGCATTTT
CSAIQPTGGTRQPQHF
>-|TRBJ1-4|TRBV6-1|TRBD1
TGTGCCAGCAGTCGTACCCCACAGGGGGCAACTAATGAAAAACTGTTTTTT
CASSRTPQGATNEKLFF
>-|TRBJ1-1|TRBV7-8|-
TGTGCCAGCAGCTTTCGAGGAGGTGAAGCTTTCTTT
CASSFRGGEAFF
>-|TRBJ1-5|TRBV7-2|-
TGTGCCAGCAGCTTATGGGCCAGAGGGGGTAATCAGCCCCAGCATTTT
CASSLWARGGNQPQHF
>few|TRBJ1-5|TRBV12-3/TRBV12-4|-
TGTGCCAGCAGTTTAGACAGGGATCAGCCCCAGCATTTT
CASSLDRDQPQHF
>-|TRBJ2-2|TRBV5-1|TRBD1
TGCGCCAGCAGCCCGATGACAGGGACGAACACCGGGGAGCTGTTTTTT
CASSPMTGTNTGELFF
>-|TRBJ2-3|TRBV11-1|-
TGTGCCAGCAGCTTCCAAGATACGCAGTATTTT
CASSFQDTQYF
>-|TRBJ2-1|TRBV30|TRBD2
TGTGCCTGGAAGCGGGGCGGGAGCCTTGAGCAGTTCTTC
CAWKRGGSLEQFF